The T cell receptor (beta chain) under discussion was sequenced for a study of CD8 T cells in Susac syndrome. It was with random hexamers that about 0.45 to 1 ug RNA was reverse transcribed. Across 54 Vbeta and 13 Jbeta, TCR beta CDR3 was amplified with immunoSEQ multiplex PCR. In TCRdb, the immunoSEQ multiplex PCR reads were re-called with MiXCR into one record per CDR3 protein. Among about 150,000 distinct CDR3 sequences listed, roughly 94% were seen once. The control group consisted of healthy donors matched for age and sex. Negative isolation was used for CD8+ and CD4+ T cells, and FACS enrichment was applied to TEMRA cells. V lost 6 bases and J lost 1; bases outside the gene matches: 9. There are 15 residues in the CDR3. From germline, CDR1 is ENHRY and CDR2 SYGVKD.

The source of this sequence is a human donor in good health. The chain carries TRBV10-3 and TRBJ2-7, with 7 bases that match TRBD1. Sequenced material: CD4+ T cells from PBMCs. CDR3 amino acids: CAIRGGQGVSYEQYF. The CDR3, as DNA: TGTGCCATCAGAGGTGGGCAGGGGGTATCCTACGAGCAGTACTTC.